These 21 T cell receptor beta chains were all obtained from the same sample, sequenced in a study of T cells in Graves' hyperthyroidism and ophthalmopathy. Amplified TCR beta CDR3 regions came from RNA transcripts. With the HTBI primer set, the TCR CDR3 went through a first round of RT-PCR. TCRdb processed the multiplex PCR reads anew with MiXCR; each CDR3 protein has one entry. The repertoire holds around 760,000 distinct CDR3 sequences, with 30% to 40% as singletons. The sequenced sample consisted of blood. These receptors were collected from a woman aged 40-49 years with Graves' hyperthyroidism.

The rearrangement links TRBV6-1 to TRBJ1-2; D gene ambiguous. Germline assignment: CDR1 MNHNS and CDR2 SASEGT. The CDR3 covers 11 residues. V was trimmed by 8 bases and J by 8 bases, leaving 12 bases between them. CDR3 in DNA: TGTGCCAGCCGGAGCCCTGGCGGCTACACCTTC. Its protein is CASRSPGGYTF.

This clonotype has a count of ten or more. V usage is TRBV5-4 and J usage is TRBJ1-2; 7 nucleotides match TRBD1. The CDR3 extends over 12 amino acids. Germline V gives CDR1 SGHNT, CDR2 YYREEE (reference sequence). The ends lost 1 base at V and 8 bases at J; junction bases unmatched: 2. The CDR3, as DNA: TGTGCCAGCAGCTTGATGGGACAGGGCTACACCTTC. Translating gives CASSLMGQGYTF.

V is TRBV20-1 and J is TRBJ1-5, with 7 bases lining up with TRBD1. Trimming at V came to 3 bases and at J to 2 bases, leaving 7 bases not matched to a gene. This CDR3 has 15 residues. Germline V gene data show CDR1 as DFQATT and CDR2 as SNEGSKA (reference sequence). The CDR3 DNA follows: TGCAGTGCTAGGCTACAGGGGTCTGGCAATCAGCCCCAGCATTTT. The encoded protein is CSARLQGSGNQPQHF.

The chain joins TRBV7-9 to TRBJ1-1; no firm D call. The CDR3 runs to 15 residues. The germline gives CDR1 SEHNR, CDR2 FQNEAQ (reference sequence). The ends were cut back, 6 bases at V and 0 bases at J, with 14 bases in the middle. This chain's CDR3 is CASSYGLGMNTEAFF. The CDR3 region has the DNA TGTGCCAGCAGTTACGGGCTTGGCATGAACACTGAAGCTTTCTTT.

This clonotype was picked up many times. The rearrangement uses TRBV19 and TRBJ1-1, with D tentatively TRBD1 (5 bases). Germline values: CDR1 LNHDA, CDR2 SQIVND (reference sequence). Deletions cut 10 bases from V and 3 bases from J, with 18 bases between. The CDR3 runs 14 residues. Written as DNA, the CDR3 is TGTGCCACTGGGGCCGGGGGGAGGTACACTGAAGCTTTCTTT. Protein product: CATGAGGRYTEAFF.

The rearrangement joins TRBV20-1 to TRBJ1-5, with 7 bases aligning to TRBD1. The CDR3 is 19 amino acids. After removal of 0 bases from V and 0 bases from J, the junction contained 14 bases not matched to a gene. Germline V CDR1 and CDR2: DFQATT, SNEGSKA (reference sequence). The CDR3 nucleotides are TGCAGTGCTAGAGAACTACCACCGGGACAGACCTATAGCAATCAGCCCCAGCATTTT. Amino acids: CSARELPPGQTYSNQPQHF.

Note on this clonotype: Its ends do not fully match the called genes, so a read error is possible. This sequence joins TRBV10-3 and TRBJ2-2; 8 nucleotides match TRBD1. Germline lookup yields CDR1 ENHRY and CDR2 SYGVKD. The CDR3 extends over 15 amino acids. This CDR3 reads CTIRGEVDRDGELFF. Here the CDR3 DNA reads TGTACCATCAGGGGGGAAGTGGACAGGGACGGGGAGCTGTTTTTT.

At least ten counts were recorded for this clonotype. The V gene is TRBV7-9, the J gene TRBJ1-1; no clear D. Trimming removed 4 bases from V and 4 bases from J, with 10 bases in between. The CDR3 spans 13 residues. CDR1 and CDR2 (germline): SEHNR, FQNEAQ (reference sequence). The CDR3 loop is CASSSTAGTEAFF. DNA of the CDR3: TGTGCCAGCAGCTCCACCGCGGGCACTGAAGCTTTCTTT.

This clonotype was found a few times. This chain links TRBV24-1 with TRBJ2-2; maybe TRBD2 (6 bases). Germline V gene data show CDR1 as KGHDR and CDR2 as SFDVKD. V was clipped by 2 bases and J by 5 bases, with 14 bases between them. The CDR3 contains 16 residues. The CDR3 protein is CATSDWGREFTGELFF. DNA for the CDR3: TGTGCCACCAGTGATTGGGGACGGGAGTTTACCGGGGAGCTGTTTTTT.

Only a few counts were recorded for this clonotype. The chain uses TRBV7-2 and TRBJ2-7; 8 nucleotides line up with TRBD1. The CDR3 covers 16 residues. Germline CDR1 and CDR2: SGHTA and FQGNSA. V gave up 6 bases and J gave up 2 bases; unmatched junction bases: 12. This chain's CDR3 is CASSYDRDRSPYEQYF. DNA for the CDR3: TGTGCCAGCAGTTACGACCGGGACAGGTCTCCCTACGAGCAGTACTTC.

The chain couples TRBV4-3 to TRBJ2-2; TRBD2 matches at 14 bases. Germline-derived CDR1 and CDR2 are LGHNA and YSLEER. J was trimmed by 6 bases and V by 2 bases; bases with no gene match: 14. The CDR3 has 20 amino acids. The CDR3, as DNA: TGCGCCAGCAGCCAACGTCGACTAGCGGGAGGGCCTATCTCGGCCGGGGAGCTGTTTTTT. Its protein product is CASSQRRLAGGPISAGELFF.

The table lists this clonotype with a few counts. The chain uses TRBV24-1 and TRBJ1-5, with 9 bases that match TRBD1. Germline loops: CDR1 KGHDR, CDR2 SFDVKD. The CDR3 contains 16 residues. The V and J ends lost 4 bases and 8 bases, in that order; junction bases with no gene match: 11. The CDR3 DNA sequence: TGTGCCACCAGTGACCAAAAGGGGACAGGGCTGGAGCCCCAGCATTTT. This encodes CATSDQKGTGLEPQHF.

This clonotype has at least ten counts. This sequence joins TRBV24-1 and TRBJ1-2; the match to TRBD1 covers 7 bases. CDR1 and CDR2 (germline): KGHDR, SFDVKD. V dropped 3 bases and J dropped 8; count of bases not matched to a gene: 11. The CDR3 length is 15 residues. The CDR3 DNA reads TGTGCCACCAGTGATCGGGGACAGCCACAAGAAGGCTACACCTTC. Amino acid sequence: CATSDRGQPQEGYTF.

A word on this clonotype: A much bigger clone sits one base away, suggesting this may be a read error. This chain links TRBV7-2 with TRBJ1-5; 7 nucleotides agree with TRBD1. This CDR3 has 17 amino acids. The V gene's germline CDR1 is SGHTA and CDR2 FQGNSA. J was trimmed by 0 bases and V by 5 bases; bases with no gene match: 10. The CDR3 DNA is TGTGCCAGCAGCCAGCGGACAGGAGCTTTTAGCAATCAGCCCCAGCATTTT. Amino acids: CASSQRTGAFSNQPQHF.

This clonotype was seen more than once but under ten times. The rearrangement links TRBV6-1 to TRBJ1-1; D possibly corresponds to TRBD1 (6 bases). CDR1 MNHNS and CDR2 SASEGT come from the germline V gene. V lost 7 bases and J lost 1, with 19 bases in between. The CDR3 covers 16 residues. The CDR3 loop reads CASIPGGAGSNTEAFF. The DNA of the CDR3 is TGTGCCAGCATCCCCGGGGGGGCAGGCTCGAACACTGAAGCTTTCTTT.

With regard to this clonotype: The junction differs from germline at one of its ends, possibly a read error. The chain joins TRBV20-1 to TRBJ1-3; tentative D call: TRBD1 (6 bases). The length of the CDR3 is 14 residues. The germline CDR1 and CDR2 sequences are DFQATT and SNEGSKA (reference sequence). CDR3: CSTSTGNTGNTIYF. The CDR3 DNA is TGCAGTACTAGCACAGGGAACACCGGAAACACCATATATTTT.

Note on this clonotype: Because the CDR3 is missing its conserved closing phenylalanine or tryptophan, this is likely a read error. The chain has TRBV25-1 and TRBJ1-6; D remains unclear. The CDR3 totals 12 residues. Germline V gene data show CDR1 as MGHDK and CDR2 as SYGVNS. V was cut by 6 bases and J by 10 bases, with 10 bases left in between. The CDR3 coding sequence is TGTGCCAGCAGCTTAAGGGAATCACCCCTCCACTCT. Translated, it gives CASSLRESPLHS.

V is TRBV7-3 and J is TRBJ1-1; TRBD1 is a possible D gene (5 bases). V gave up 5 bases and J gave up 0 bases, with 16 bases separating them. The CDR3 consists of 16 residues. The germline V gene has CDR1 SGHTA and CDR2 FQGTGA. Written as DNA, the CDR3 is TGTGCCAGCAGCCAAGGTGGAGACAGCATGAACACTGAAGCTTTCTTT. Residues: CASSQGGDSMNTEAFF.

Ten or more counts support this clonotype. The chain couples TRBV16 to TRBJ1-1; 7 bases agree with TRBD1. The V gene end was trimmed by 6 bases and the J gene end by 0 bases; junction bases not matched to a gene: 10. The CDR3 consists of 16 residues. The germline V gene has CDR1 KGHSY and CDR2 FQNENV. CDR3 amino acids: CASSPTGQLMNTEAFF. The DNA of the CDR3 is TGTGCCAGCAGTCCAACGGGACAGCTCATGAACACTGAAGCTTTCTTT.

The V and J genes are TRBV6-6 and TRBJ1-5, with D perhaps TRBD1 (6 bases). CDR1 is MNHNY and CDR2 is SVGAGI in the germline V gene (reference sequence). V lost 4 bases and J 0 bases, leaving 13 bases between the germline ends. This CDR3 region has 16 residues. CDR3 residues: CASSSGRGFSNQPQHF. CDR3 DNA: TGTGCCAGCAGTTCCGGGAGGGGGTTTAGCAATCAGCCCCAGCATTTT.

The V gene is TRBV29-1, the J gene TRBJ1-2; D remains ambiguous. The length of the CDR3 is 13 residues. V was shortened by 6 bases and J by 4 bases, with 15 bases between the two germline ends. Germline CDR1 SQVTM, CDR2 ANQGSEA. CDR3 nucleotides: TGCAGCGTAAGGTCCAGGTCCGGCTATGGCTACACCTTC. Amino acid sequence: CSVRSRSGYGYTF.